This T cell receptor (beta chain) appears in the sequencing data of a study of T cells in tumors after PD-1 blockade. Study as a whole: Treatment was either pembrolizumab 200 mg every 3 weeks or cemiplimab 350 mg every 2 weeks. Mean per blood sample: about 110,000 templates (about 24,000-257,772), about 40,000 unique clonotypes. Notes on the study in general: Some novel exhausted tumor clones appeared in pre-treatment blood, suggesting peripheral recruitment.

TCRdb keeps only in-frame clones here, not all; method: immunoSEQ multiplex PCR. The table has tens of thousands of clones, roughly 73% seen once. The CDR3 spans 16 residues. The V gene's germline CDR1 is MGHDK and CDR2 SYGVNS. Trimming stripped 4 bases from V and 0 bases from J, with 13 bases between. Comment on this clone: Its antigen is unidentified.

The material sequenced was PBMCs, taken before anti-PD-1 treatment. The receptor was isolated from a human donor with basal cell carcinoma. The chain employs TRBV25-1 and TRBJ2-4; tentatively, D is TRBD1 (6 bases). The CDR3 coding sequence is TGTGCCAGCAGTGGTGCCGGGACATTAGCCAAAAACATTCAGTACTTC. It codes for CASSGAGTLAKNIQYF.